These T cell receptor beta chains were read from a single sample in a study of OX40 agonist ivuxolimab in advanced cancers. The repertoire was sequenced with immunoSEQ multiplex PCR; TCRdb's copy has only in-frame clones and lacks some. The sample consists of some 87,000 clones, roughly 90% of them appearing once. The input for sequencing was CD4+ or CD8+ T cells sorted from blood, taken in a trial of the OX40 agonist ivuxolimab. Receptor source: an adult with an advanced solid tumor such as melanoma, head and neck, liver or kidney cancer. Both conserved end residues are part of each CDR3. Fields, in order: clone size, D gene, J gene, V gene, CDR3 protein, CDR3 DNA. D genes are given only for firm matches. Where a row states a size, it is once, few, many or the class of an expanded clone; other rows omit it.

- - TRBJ1-1 TRBV28 CASSYTRLWTEAFF TGTGCCAGCAGTTATACCCGGTTGTGGACTGAAGCTTTCTTT
- - TRBJ2-6 TRBV5-1 CASSYGTTTPSGANVLTF TGCGCCAGCAGCTATGGCACCACAACTCCCTCTGGGGCCAACGTCCTGACTTTC
- TRBD2 TRBJ2-3 TRBV7-8 CAISGRAQDTQYF TGTGCCATTAGCGGGAGGGCCCAAGATACGCAGTATTTT
once - TRBJ2-7 TRBV6-4 CASSDSTGSPQGSYEQYF TGTGCCAGCAGTGACTCGACGGGCAGTCCTCAGGGTTCCTACGAGCAGTACTTC
- TRBD1 TRBJ2-7 TRBV28 CASTPGQPYEQYF TGTGCCAGCACCCCGGGACAGCCATACGAGCAGTACTTC
once TRBD1 TRBJ1-3 TRBV19 CASSRQGAGNTIYF TGTGCCAGTAGCCGACAGGGGGCTGGAAACACCATATATTTT
- - TRBJ1-2 TRBV20-1 CSARTDRYTF TGCAGTGCTAGGACAGATCGCTACACCTTC
- - TRBJ1-3 TRBV19 CASHSSGNTIYF TGTGCCAGTCACTCCTCTGGAAACACCATATATTTT
- - TRBJ1-4 TRBV5-1 CASSLRSTNEKLFF TGCGCCAGCAGCTTGAGGTCAACTAATGAAAAACTGTTTTTT
- - TRBJ2-7 TRBV18 CASSPGRKGQYF TGTGCCAGCTCACCGGGTCGGAAAGGGCAGTACTTC
- - TRBJ2-1 TRBV5-1 CASSSAGPSSYNEQFF TGCGCCAGCAGCTCGGCGGGGCCGAGCTCCTACAATGAGCAGTTCTTC
- - TRBJ1-1 TRBV5-8 CASSDSWRVAEAFF TGTGCCAGCAGCGACTCATGGAGGGTCGCTGAAGCTTTCTTT
- TRBD1 TRBJ2-2 TRBV18 CASSGQGDTGELFF TGTGCCAGCTCGGGACAGGGGGATACCGGGGAGCTGTTTTTT
- TRBD1 TRBJ2-7 TRBV18 CASSPSGGAANEQYF TGTGCCAGCTCACCTTCAGGGGGCGCAGCAAACGAGCAGTACTTC
- - TRBJ2-4 TRBV12-5 CASGRGTAKNIQYF TGTGCTAGTGGTCGTGGGACAGCCAAAAACATTCAGTACTTC
- TRBD1 TRBJ2-7 TRBV6-1 CASRLDRGPVEQYF TGTGCCAGCAGACTAGACAGGGGGCCAGTCGAGCAGTACTTC
few - TRBJ1-1 TRBV4-2 CASSQDLTGRIGEAFF TGTGCCAGCAGCCAAGATCTAACAGGGAGGATAGGTGAAGCTTTCTTT
- - TRBJ2-5 TRBV19 CASSIGATETQYF TGTGCCAGTAGTATAGGGGCCACGGAGACCCAGTACTTC
- TRBD1 TRBJ2-3 TRBV28 CASSLKGQLTDTQYF TGTGCCAGCAGTTTAAAGGGACAGCTCACAGATACGCAGTATTTT
- - TRBJ2-2 TRBV11-3 CASTGSSTGELFF TGTGCCAGCACCGGTTCAAGCACCGGGGAGCTGTTTTTT
- - TRBJ1-1 TRBV18 CASSPTVSNTEAFF TGTGCCAGCTCACCAACCGTATCGAACACTGAAGCTTTCTTT
- TRBD1 TRBJ2-7 TRBV9 CASSGTGTYEQYF TGTGCCAGCAGCGGGACAGGGACATACGAGCAGTACTTC
- TRBD2 TRBJ2-5 TRBV5-1 CASSSPGLATTTTGTQYF TGCGCCAGCAGCTCACCGGGACTAGCGACTACCACCACGGGGACCCAGTACTTC
- TRBD2 TRBJ2-3 TRBV29-1 CSVESQRGLAASTDTQYF TGCAGCGTTGAAAGTCAACGGGGACTAGCGGCTAGCACAGATACGCAGTATTTT
- - TRBJ2-1 TRBV30 CAWGEQFF TGTGCCTGGGGTGAGCAGTTCTTC
- TRBD2 TRBJ2-5 TRBV9 CASSVGLAGRETQYF TGTGCCAGCAGCGTCGGACTAGCGGGGAGAGAGACCCAGTACTTC
few - TRBJ2-5 TRBV29-1 CSVGAGGWGETQYF TGCAGCGTTGGGGCAGGAGGGTGGGGAGAGACCCAGTACTTC
- - TRBJ2-3 TRBV7-8 CASSLVRGRADTQYF TGTGCCAGCAGCTTAGTTCGGGGTAGAGCAGATACGCAGTATTTT
- TRBD1 TRBJ2-7 TRBV18 CASSRRQGGNEQYF TGTGCCAGCTCACGCCGACAGGGGGGGAACGAGCAGTACTTC
- - TRBJ1-5 TRBV2 CASSGGAQPQHF TGTGCCAGCAGTGGAGGGGCTCAGCCCCAGCATTTT
few - TRBJ2-7 TRBV7-2 CASSLGRQMEQYF TGTGCCAGCAGCTTAGGGCGACAGATGGAGCAGTACTTC
- - TRBJ2-7 TRBV7-8 CASSLGSAYYEQYF TGTGCCAGCAGCTTAGGATCAGCTTACTACGAGCAGTACTTC
- - TRBJ2-3 TRBV18 CASSLGGGKGADTQYF TGTGCCAGCTCCTTAGGGGGGGGGAAGGGTGCAGATACGCAGTATTTT
- TRBD1 TRBJ2-7 TRBV5-5 CASSWNPGQGSLEQYF TGTGCCAGCAGCTGGAATCCGGGACAGGGATCTCTCGAGCAGTACTTC
- - TRBJ2-5 TRBV4-3 CASSLGLGGQETQYF TGCGCCAGCAGCCTAGGCTTGGGGGGCCAAGAGACCCAGTACTTC
- - TRBJ1-1 TRBV29-1 CSVDGGSATEAFF TGCAGCGTTGACGGGGGCTCTGCCACTGAAGCTTTCTTT
- - TRBJ2-1 TRBV7-6 CASSSGASYSYNEQFF TGTGCCAGCAGCTCGGGGGCCTCATACTCCTACAATGAGCAGTTCTTC